This T cell receptor (beta chain) was recorded in a study of T-cell reconstitution after alpha-beta-depleted transplantation in children. The CDR3 contains 12 residues. Germline V CDR1 and CDR2: MDHEN, SYDVKM. The V gene lost 6 bases and the J gene lost 4 bases, with 6 bases spanning the gap. Study observations and caveats: Reportedly, roughly two months post-transplant, alpha-beta T cells arose from several hundred expanded graft clones.

Preparation of the TCRbeta library used unique molecular identifiers. One entry per CDR3 protein, called by TCRdb with MiXCR from the PCR reads. The sample contains 530,000 or so distinct CDR3 sequences, 27% of which appear only once. Notes on this clonotype: Its specificity is unknown.

The source was PBMCs, collected before TCRalphabeta/CD19-depleted stem cell transplant. The clonotype comes from a boy in the first two years of life with Wiskott-Aldrich syndrome, due to receive a stem cell transplant. V and J are TRBV28 and TRBJ2-2, with unresolved D. In DNA, the CDR3 is TGTGCCAGCAGCCCACCCACCGGGGAGCTGTTTTTT. It is translated as CASSPPTGELFF.